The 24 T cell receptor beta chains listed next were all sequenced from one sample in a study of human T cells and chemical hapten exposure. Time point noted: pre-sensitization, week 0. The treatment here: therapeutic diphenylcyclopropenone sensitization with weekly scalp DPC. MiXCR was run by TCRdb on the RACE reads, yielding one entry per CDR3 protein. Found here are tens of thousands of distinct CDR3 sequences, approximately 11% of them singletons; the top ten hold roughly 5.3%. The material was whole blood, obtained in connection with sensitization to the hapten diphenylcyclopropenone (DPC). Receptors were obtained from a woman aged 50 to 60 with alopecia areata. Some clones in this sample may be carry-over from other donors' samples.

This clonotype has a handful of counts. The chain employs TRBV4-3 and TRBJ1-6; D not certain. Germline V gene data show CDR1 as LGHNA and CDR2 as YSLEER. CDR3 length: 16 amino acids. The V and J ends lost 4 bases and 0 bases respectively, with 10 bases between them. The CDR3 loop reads CASSPGQTSYNSPLHF. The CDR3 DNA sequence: TGCGCCAGCAGCCCCGGGCAGACCTCCTATAATTCACCCCTCCACTTT.

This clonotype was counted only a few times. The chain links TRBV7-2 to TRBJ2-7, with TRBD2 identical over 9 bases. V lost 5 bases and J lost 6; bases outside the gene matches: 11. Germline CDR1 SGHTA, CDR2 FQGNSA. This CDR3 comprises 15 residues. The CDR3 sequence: CASSASSGETLEQYF. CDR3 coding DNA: TGTGCCAGCAGCGCTTCTAGCGGGGAGACTCTCGAGCAGTACTTC.

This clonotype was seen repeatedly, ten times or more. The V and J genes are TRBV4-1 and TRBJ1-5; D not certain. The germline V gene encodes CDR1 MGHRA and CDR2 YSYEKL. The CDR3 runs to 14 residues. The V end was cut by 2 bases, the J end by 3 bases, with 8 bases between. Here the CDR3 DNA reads TGCGCCAGCAGCCAATTGAGGGCCAATCAGCCCCAGCATTTT. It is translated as CASSQLRANQPQHF.

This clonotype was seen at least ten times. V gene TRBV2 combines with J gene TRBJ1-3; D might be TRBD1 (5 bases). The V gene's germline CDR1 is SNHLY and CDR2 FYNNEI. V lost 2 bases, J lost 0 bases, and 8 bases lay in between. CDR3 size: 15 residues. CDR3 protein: CASSEWGSSGNTIYF. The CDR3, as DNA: TGTGCCAGCAGTGAATGGGGGTCCTCTGGAAACACCATATATTTT.

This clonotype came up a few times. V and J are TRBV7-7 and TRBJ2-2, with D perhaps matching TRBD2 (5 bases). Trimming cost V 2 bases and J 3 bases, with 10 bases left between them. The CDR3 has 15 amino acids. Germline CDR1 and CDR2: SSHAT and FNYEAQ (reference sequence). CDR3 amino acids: CASSLRGRDTGELFF. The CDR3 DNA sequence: TGTGCCAGCAGCTTACGGGGAAGAGACACCGGGGAGCTGTTTTTT.

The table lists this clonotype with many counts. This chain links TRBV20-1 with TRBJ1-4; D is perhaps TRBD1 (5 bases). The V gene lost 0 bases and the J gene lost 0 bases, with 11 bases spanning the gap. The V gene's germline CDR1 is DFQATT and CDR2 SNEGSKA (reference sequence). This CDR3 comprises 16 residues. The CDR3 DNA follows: TGCAGTGCTAGAGACTGGGGCAGAGCAACTAATGAAAAACTGTTTTTT. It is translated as CSARDWGRATNEKLFF.

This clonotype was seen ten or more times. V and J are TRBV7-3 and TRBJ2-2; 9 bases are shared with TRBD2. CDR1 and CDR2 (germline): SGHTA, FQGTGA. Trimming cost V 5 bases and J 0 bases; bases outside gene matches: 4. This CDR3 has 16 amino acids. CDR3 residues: CASSPRGGSNTGELFF. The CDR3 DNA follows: TGTGCCAGCAGCCCGCGGGGGGGCTCGAACACCGGGGAGCTGTTTTTT.

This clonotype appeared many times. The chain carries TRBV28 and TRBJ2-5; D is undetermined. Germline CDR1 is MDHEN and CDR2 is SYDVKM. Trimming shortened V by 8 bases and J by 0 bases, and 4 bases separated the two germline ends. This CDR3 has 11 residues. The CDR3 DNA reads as TGTGCCAGCCGCAACCAAGAGACCCAGTACTTC. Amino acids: CASRNQETQYF.

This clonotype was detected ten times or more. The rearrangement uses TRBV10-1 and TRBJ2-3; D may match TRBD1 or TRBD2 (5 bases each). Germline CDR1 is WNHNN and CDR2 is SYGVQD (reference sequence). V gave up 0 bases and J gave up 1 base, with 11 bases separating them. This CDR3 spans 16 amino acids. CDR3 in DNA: TGCGCCAGCAGTGAGTCGTGGGGGATCGGCACAGATACGCAGTATTTT. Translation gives CASSESWGIGTDTQYF.

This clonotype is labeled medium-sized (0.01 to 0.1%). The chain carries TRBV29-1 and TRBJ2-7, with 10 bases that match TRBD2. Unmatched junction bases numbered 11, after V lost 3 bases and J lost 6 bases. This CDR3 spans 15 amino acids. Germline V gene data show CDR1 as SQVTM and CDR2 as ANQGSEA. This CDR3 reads CSVELAGVNVCEQYF. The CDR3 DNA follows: TGCAGCGTTGAGCTAGCGGGAGTGAACGTGTGCGAGCAGTACTTC.

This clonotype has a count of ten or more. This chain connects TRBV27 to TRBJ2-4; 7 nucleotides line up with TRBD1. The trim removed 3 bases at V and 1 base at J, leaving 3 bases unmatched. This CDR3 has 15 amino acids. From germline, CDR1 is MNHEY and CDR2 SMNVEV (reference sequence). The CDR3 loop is CASSFSQGAKNIQYF. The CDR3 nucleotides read TGTGCCAGCAGTTTCTCACAGGGGGCCAAAAACATTCAGTACTTC.

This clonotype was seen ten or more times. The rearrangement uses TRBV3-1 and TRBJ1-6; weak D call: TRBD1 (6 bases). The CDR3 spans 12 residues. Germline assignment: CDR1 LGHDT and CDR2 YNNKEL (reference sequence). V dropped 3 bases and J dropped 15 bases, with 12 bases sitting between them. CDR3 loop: CASSHAGHYLHF. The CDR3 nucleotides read TGTGCCAGCAGCCACGCGGGACATTACCTCCACTTT.

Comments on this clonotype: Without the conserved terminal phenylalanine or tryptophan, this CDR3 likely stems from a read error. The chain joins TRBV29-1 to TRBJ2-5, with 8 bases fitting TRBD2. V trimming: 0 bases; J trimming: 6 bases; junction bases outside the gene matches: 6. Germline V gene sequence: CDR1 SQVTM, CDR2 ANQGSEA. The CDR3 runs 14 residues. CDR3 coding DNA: TGCAGCGTTGAAGAGAGGACTAGCCCGCAGACCCAGTACCTC. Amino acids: CSVEERTSPQTQYL.

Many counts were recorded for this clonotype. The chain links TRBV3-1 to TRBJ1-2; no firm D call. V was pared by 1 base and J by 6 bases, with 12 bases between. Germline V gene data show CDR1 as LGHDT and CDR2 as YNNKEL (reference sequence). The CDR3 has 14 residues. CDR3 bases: TGTGCCAGCAGCCAAGTGTTCGGCGGCCATGGCTACACCTTC. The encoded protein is CASSQVFGGHGYTF.

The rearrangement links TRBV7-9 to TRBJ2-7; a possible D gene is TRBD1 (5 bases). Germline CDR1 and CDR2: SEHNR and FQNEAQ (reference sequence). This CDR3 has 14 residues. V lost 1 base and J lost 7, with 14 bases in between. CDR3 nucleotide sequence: TGTGCCAGCAGCTTAGAAAGACAGAGCCCGGAGCAGTACTTC. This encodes CASSLERQSPEQYF.

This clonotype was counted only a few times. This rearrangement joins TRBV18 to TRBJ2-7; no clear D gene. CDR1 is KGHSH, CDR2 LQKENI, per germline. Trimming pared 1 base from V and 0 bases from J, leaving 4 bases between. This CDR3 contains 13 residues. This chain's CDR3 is CASSPRSSYEQYF. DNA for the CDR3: TGTGCCAGCTCACCACGGTCCTCCTACGAGCAGTACTTC.

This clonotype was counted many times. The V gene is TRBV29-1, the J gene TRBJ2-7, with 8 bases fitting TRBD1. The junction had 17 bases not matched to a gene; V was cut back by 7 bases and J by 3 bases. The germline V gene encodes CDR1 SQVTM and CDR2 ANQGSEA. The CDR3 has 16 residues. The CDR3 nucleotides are TGCAGCGGACCCGCCCTCAACAGGGGGTTCTTCTACGAGCAGTACTTC. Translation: CSGPALNRGFFYEQYF.

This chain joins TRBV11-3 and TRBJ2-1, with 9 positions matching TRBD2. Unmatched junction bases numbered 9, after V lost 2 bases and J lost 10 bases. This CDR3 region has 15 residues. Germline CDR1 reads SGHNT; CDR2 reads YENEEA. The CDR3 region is CASSLLAGGLREQFF. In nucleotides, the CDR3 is TGTGCCAGCAGCTTACTCGCGGGGGGGCTGAGGGAGCAGTTCTTC.

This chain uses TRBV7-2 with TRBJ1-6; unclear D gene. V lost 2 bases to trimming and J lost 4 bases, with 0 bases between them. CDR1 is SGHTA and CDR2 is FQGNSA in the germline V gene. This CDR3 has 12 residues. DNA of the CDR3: TGTGCCAGCAGCTTATATAATTCACCCCTCCACTTT. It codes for CASSLYNSPLHF. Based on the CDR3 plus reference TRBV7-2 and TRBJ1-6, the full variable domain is GAGVSQSPSNKVTEKGKDVELRCDPISGHTALYWYRQSLGQGLEFLIYFQGNSAPDKSGLPSDRFSAERTGGSVSTLTIQRTQQEDSAVYLCASSLYNSPLHFGNGTRLTVT.

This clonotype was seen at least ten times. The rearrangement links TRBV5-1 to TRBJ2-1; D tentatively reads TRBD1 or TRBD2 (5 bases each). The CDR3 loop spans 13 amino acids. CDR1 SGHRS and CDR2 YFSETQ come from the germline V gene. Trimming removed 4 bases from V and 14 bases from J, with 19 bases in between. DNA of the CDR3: TGCGCCAGCAGCACAGGACTGGGACCGGTGGAGTTCTTC. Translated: CASSTGLGPVEFF.

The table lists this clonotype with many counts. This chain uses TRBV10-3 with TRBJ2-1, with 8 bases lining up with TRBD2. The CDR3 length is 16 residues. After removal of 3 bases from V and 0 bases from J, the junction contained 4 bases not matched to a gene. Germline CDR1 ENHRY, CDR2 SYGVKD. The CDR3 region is CAISDKRESSYNEQFF. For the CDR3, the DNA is TGTGCCATCAGTGACAAGCGGGAGAGCTCCTACAATGAGCAGTTCTTC.

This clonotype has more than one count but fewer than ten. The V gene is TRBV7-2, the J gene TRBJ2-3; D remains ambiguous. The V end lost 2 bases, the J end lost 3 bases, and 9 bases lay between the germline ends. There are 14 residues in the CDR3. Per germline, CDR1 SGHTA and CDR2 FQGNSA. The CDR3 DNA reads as TGTGCCAGCAGCTTAACTTCCCCGACAGATACGCAGTATTTT. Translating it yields CASSLTSPTDTQYF.

The CDR3 DNA follows: TGTGCCAGCAGCTCTTACATGAACACTGAAGCTTTCTTT. This sequence encodes CASSSYMNTEAFF. This chain links TRBV28 with TRBJ1-1; no clear D. V lost 6 bases to trimming and J lost 0 bases, with 8 bases between them. CDR3 length equals 13 residues. Germline values: CDR1 MDHEN, CDR2 SYDVKM.

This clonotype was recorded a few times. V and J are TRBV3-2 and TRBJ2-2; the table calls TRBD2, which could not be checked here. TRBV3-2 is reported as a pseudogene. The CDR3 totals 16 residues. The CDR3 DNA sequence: TGTGCCAGCAGCAAGGGGGAGCTAGCGGGGACCGGGGAGCTGTTTTTT. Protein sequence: CASSKGELAGTGELFF.